The 7 T cell receptor beta chains presented below share a single source sample, sequenced in a study of cytomegalovirus exposure and HLA in healthy donors. PCR was performed using 60 Vbeta and 13 Jbeta primers. Profiling relied on immunoSEQ multiplex PCR, and the TCRdb table lists in-frame clones only, not all of them. The table records under 130,000 clones, 76% of them present only once. Input material: PBMCs. The receptors stem from a woman aged 18-29 years in good health and CMV-seropositive.

On this clone: Its ends do not fully match the called genes, so a read error is possible. V gene TRBV18 combines with J gene TRBJ1-4, with TRBD1 matching over 8 bases. Germline V lookup: CDR1 KGHSH, CDR2 LQKENI. The CDR3 covers 16 residues. This CDR3 is CAGSPQGVRTNEKLFF. The CDR3 DNA follows: TGTGCCGGCTCACCACAGGGGGTGAGGACTAATGAAAAACTGTTTTTT.

This rearrangement joins TRBV27 to TRBJ2-7; 10 positions match TRBD1. J lost 6 bases, V lost 1 base, and 3 bases had no gene match. The CDR3 contains 14 residues. CDR1 and CDR2 (germline): MNHEY, SMNVEV (reference sequence). CDR3 sequence (DNA): TGTGCCAGCAGTTTATGGGGGGACAGGGGCGAGCAGTACTTC. Protein sequence: CASSLWGDRGEQYF.

The chain uses TRBV29-1 and TRBJ1-1, with 8 bases matching TRBD1. V shed 7 bases, J shed 5 bases, and the junction held 6 bases outside the gene matches. This CDR3 has 12 amino acids. CDR1 and CDR2 (germline): SQVTM, ANQGSEA. CDR3 DNA: TGCAGCGCCAGAACAGGGGGGACTGAAGCTTTCTTT. Protein: CSARTGGTEAFF.

This clone was seen only a few times. The rearrangement links TRBV7-8 to TRBJ1-4; D remains unclear. Germline V gene data show CDR1 as SGHVS and CDR2 as FQNEAQ. Trimming cost V 1 base and J 8 bases, with 14 bases left between them. The CDR3 covers 15 residues. CDR3 sequence reads: CASSLVPNLQEKLFF. In nucleotides, the CDR3 is TGTGCCAGCAGCTTAGTACCGAATCTCCAGGAAAAACTGTTTTTT.

The chain joins TRBV27 to TRBJ1-2; 7 nucleotides agree with TRBD1. Trimming at V came to 4 bases and at J to 7 bases, leaving 9 bases not matched to a gene. There are 14 residues in the CDR3. Germline V lookup: CDR1 MNHEY, CDR2 SMNVEV (reference sequence). The CDR3 loop reads CASSSVRGLGGYTF. The CDR3 region has the DNA TGTGCCAGCAGTTCGGTCAGGGGGTTGGGTGGCTACACCTTC.

The chain uses TRBV6-1 and TRBJ2-5; tentative D call: TRBD2 (6 bases). This CDR3 is built from 13 residues. Germline V gene data show CDR1 as MNHNS and CDR2 as SASEGT. The V end lost 5 bases, the J end lost 5 bases, and 12 bases lay between the germline ends. CDR3 bases: TGTGCCAGCAGTCCCCCGGGGAGGGAGACCCAGTACTTC. Its protein product is CASSPPGRETQYF.

Remarks on this clone: The same CDR3 is also encoded by other DNA sequences in this sample. The chain joins TRBV5-5 to TRBJ1-1; D is possibly TRBD1 (6 bases). V gave up 2 bases and J gave up 2 bases, with 16 bases separating them. The germline V gene has CDR1 SGHKS and CDR2 YYEKEE (reference sequence). This CDR3 is built from 16 residues. The CDR3 DNA follows: TGTGCCAGCAGCTTCGTGCCCATAGGGGGAAACACTGAAGCTTTCTTT. This codes for CASSFVPIGGNTEAFF.